The entry below gives a single T cell receptor (beta chain) sequence along with its context. Its antigen is as yet unknown. This CDR3 spans 12 amino acids. Deletions cut 3 bases from V and 5 bases from J, with 8 bases between. The germline V gene has CDR1 SGHAT and CDR2 FQNNGV. Sequencing used immunoSEQ multiplex PCR; TCRdb keeps in-frame clones, though not all of them. The table lists about 110,000 clones, around nine tenths of them singletons. The data were taken from a study of T cell responses to AZD1222 COVID-19 vaccine. Study results and caveats: At study baseline, merely six AZD1222 recipients were seropositive. Scientists sampled the repertoires only once the peak T cell response had passed. Along spike, vaccine-associated CD4 TCRs were found throughout, with dominance at 160-218 and 743-854.

This sequence originates from an adult who received the AZD1222 COVID-19 vaccine. The chain links TRBV11-2 to TRBJ2-7; weak D call: TRBD2 (5 bases). Sequenced material: peripheral blood, taken 28 days after the second AZD1222 dose. This CDR3 is CASSFAGDEQYF. CDR3 in DNA: TGTGCCAGCAGCTTCGCCGGGGACGAGCAGTACTTC.